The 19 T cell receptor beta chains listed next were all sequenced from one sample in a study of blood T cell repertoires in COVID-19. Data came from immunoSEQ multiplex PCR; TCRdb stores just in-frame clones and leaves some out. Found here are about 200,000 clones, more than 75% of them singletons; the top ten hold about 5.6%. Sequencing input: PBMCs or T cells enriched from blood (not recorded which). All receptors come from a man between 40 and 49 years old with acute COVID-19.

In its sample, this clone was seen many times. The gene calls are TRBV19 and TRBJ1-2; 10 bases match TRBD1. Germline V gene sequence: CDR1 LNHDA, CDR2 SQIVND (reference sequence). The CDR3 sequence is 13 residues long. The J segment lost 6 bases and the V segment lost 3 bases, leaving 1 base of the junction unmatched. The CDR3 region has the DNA TGTGCCAGTAGTATCGGGACAGGGGATGGCTACACCTTC. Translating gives CASSIGTGDGYTF.

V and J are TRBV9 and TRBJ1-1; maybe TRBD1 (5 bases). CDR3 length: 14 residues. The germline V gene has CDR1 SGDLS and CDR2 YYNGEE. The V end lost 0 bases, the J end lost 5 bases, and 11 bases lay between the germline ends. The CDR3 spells CASSVGGGATEAFF. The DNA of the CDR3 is TGTGCCAGCAGCGTAGGGGGAGGGGCAACTGAAGCTTTCTTT.

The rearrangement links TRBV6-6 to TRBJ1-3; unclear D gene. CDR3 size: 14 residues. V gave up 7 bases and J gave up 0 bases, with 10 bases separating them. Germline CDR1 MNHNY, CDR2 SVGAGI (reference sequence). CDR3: CASIISDSGNTIYF. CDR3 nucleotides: TGTGCCAGCATCATCAGCGACTCTGGAAACACCATATATTTT.

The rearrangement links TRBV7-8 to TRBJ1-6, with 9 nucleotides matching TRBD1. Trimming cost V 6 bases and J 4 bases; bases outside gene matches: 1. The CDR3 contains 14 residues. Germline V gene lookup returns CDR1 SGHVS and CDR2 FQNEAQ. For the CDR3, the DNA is TGTGCCAGCAGGGACAGGGGATATAATTCACCCCTCCACTTT. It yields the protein CASRDRGYNSPLHF. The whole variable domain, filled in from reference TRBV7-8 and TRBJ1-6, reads GAGVSQSPRYKVAKRGQDVALRCDPISGHVSLFWYQQALGQGPEFLTYFQNEAQLDKSGLPSDRFFAERPEGSVSTLKIQRTQQEDSAVYLCASRDRGYNSPLHFGNGTRLTVT.

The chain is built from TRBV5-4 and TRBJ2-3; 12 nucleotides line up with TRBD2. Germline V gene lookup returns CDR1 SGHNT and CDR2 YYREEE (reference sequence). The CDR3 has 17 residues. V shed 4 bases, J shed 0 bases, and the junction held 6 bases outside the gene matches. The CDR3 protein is CASSRPGTSGSTDTQYF. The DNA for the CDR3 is TGTGCCAGCAGCCGACCTGGGACTAGCGGGAGCACAGATACGCAGTATTTT.

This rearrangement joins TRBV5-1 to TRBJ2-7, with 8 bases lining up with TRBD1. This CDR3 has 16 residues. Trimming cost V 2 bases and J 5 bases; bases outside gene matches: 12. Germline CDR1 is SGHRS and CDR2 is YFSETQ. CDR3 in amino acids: CASSLLPTGGSDEQYF. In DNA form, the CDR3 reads TGCGCCAGCAGCTTACTCCCTACAGGGGGTAGCGACGAGCAGTACTTC.

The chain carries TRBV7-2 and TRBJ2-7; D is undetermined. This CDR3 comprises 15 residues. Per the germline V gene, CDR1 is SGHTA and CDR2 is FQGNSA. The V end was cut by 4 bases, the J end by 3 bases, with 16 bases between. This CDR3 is CASSSDSVLSYEQYF. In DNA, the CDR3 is TGTGCCAGCAGCTCCGACTCCGTCTTAAGCTACGAGCAGTACTTC.

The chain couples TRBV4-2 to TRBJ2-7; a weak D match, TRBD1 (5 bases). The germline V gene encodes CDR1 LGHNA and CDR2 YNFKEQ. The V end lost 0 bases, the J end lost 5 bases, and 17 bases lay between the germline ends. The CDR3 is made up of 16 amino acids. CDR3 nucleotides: TGTGCCAGCAGCCAAGAAGGCGGCAGGGTAGGCGACGAGCAGTACTTC. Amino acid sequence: CASSQEGGRVGDEQYF.

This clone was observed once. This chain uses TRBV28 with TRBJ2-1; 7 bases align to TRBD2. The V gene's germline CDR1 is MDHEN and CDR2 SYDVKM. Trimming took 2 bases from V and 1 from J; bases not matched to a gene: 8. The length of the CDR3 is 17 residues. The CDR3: CASSLKRGTWSYNEQFF. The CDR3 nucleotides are TGTGCCAGCAGTTTAAAGCGGGGTACTTGGTCCTACAATGAGCAGTTCTTC.

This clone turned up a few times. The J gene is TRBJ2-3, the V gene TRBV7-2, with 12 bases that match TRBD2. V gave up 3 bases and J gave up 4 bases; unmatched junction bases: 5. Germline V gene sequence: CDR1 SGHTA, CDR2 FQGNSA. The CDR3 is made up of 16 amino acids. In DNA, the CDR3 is TGTGCCAGCAGCTTGACTAGCGGGAGTAATGCAGATACGCAGTATTTT. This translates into CASSLTSGSNADTQYF.

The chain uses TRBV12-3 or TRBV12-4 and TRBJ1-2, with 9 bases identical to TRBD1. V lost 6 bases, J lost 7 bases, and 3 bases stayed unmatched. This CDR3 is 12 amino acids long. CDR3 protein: CASRGQGGGYTF. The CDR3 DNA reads TGTGCCAGCAGGGGACAGGGAGGTGGCTACACCTTC.

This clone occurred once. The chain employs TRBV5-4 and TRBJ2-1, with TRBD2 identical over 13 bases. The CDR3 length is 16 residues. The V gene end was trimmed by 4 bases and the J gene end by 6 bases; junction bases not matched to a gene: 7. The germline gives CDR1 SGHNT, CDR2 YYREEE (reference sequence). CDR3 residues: CASSPTSGRSRNEQFF. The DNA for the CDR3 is TGTGCCAGCAGCCCGACTAGCGGGAGGTCCCGCAATGAGCAGTTCTTC.

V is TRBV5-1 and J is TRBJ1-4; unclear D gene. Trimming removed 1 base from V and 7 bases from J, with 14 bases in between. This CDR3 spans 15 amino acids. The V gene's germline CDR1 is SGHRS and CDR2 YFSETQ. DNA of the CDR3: TGCGCCAGCAGCTTGAGTGGCCTCGGGAGTGAAAAACTGTTTTTT. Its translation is CASSLSGLGSEKLFF.

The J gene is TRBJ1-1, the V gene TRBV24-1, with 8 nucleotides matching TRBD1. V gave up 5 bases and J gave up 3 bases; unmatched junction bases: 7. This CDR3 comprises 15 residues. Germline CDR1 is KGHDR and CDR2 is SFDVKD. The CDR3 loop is CATSAGDRTHTEAFF. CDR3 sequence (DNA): TGTGCCACCAGTGCCGGGGACAGGACCCACACTGAAGCTTTCTTT.

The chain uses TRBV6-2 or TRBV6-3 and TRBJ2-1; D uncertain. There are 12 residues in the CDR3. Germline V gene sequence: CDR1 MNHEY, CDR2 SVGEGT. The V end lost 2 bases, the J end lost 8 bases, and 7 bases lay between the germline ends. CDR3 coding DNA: TGTGCCAGCAGTTACCAGGTCTATGAGCAGTTCTTC. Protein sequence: CASSYQVYEQFF.

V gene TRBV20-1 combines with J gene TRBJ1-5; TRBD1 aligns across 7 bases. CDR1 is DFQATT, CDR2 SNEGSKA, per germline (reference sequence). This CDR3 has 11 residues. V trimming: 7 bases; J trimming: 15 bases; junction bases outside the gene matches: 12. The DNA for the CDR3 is TGCAGTGTAGAAGGGGGGACAGTCGGGCATTTT. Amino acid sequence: CSVEGGTVGHF.

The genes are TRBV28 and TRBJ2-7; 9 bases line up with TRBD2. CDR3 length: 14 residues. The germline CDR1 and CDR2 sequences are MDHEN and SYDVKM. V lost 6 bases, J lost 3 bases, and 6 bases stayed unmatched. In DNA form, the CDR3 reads TGTGCCAGCAGGGGTAGCGGGAGACTCTACGAGCAGTACTTC. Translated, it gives CASRGSGRLYEQYF.

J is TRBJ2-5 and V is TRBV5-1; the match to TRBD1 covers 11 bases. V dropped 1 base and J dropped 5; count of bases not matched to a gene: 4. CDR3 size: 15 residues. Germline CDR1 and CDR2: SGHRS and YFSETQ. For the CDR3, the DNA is TGCGCCAGCAGCTTGAATGGACAGGGGGCTGAGACCCAGTACTTC. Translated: CASSLNGQGAETQYF.

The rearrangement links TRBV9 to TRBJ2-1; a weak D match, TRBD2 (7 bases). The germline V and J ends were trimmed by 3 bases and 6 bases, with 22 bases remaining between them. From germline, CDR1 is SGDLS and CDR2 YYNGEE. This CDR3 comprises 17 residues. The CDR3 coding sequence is TGTGCCAGCAGCGATGGTCCAAGACTTAGGGGGGGCAATGAGCAGTTCTTC. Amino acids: CASSDGPRLRGGNEQFF.